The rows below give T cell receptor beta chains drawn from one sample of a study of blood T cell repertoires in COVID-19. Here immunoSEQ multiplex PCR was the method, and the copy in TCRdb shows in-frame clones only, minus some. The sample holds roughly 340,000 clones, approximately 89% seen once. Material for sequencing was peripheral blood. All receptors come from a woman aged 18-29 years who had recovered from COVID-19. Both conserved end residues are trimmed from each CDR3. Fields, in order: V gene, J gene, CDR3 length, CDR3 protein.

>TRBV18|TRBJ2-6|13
ASSPPFEQGFVLT
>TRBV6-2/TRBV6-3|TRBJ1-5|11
ASSYPYNQPQH
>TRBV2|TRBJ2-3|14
ASRHTGLAVTDTQY
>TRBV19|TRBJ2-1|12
ASSASGTGNEQF
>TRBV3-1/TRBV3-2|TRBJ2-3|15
ASSQDIQTRSTDTQY
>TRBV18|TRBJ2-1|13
ASSPQGGGYNEQF
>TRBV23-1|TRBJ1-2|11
ASSKQGDDGYT
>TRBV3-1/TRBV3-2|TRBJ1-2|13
ASSQLSTENYGYT
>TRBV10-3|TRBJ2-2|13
AISVSGTNTGELF
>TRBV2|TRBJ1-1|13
ATKTRGKENTEAF
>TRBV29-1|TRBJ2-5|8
SVGVEAQY
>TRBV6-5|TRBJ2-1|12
ASTRTQPYNEQF
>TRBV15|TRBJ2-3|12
ATSLRTGTDTQY
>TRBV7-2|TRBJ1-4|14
ASSGYRDRGNEKLF